This TCR beta chain was sequenced in a study of siplizumab effects on memory and regulatory T cells. The study took a few donor pairs, and their unstimulated naive, memory, effector memory and TEMRA subsets were sequenced. Study observations and caveats: Suppression by proliferating Tregs derived from siplizumab cultures was not verified.

Points on this clone: Its antigen is still unknown.

CDR3 length: 13 residues. The ends were cut back, 3 bases at V and 5 bases at J, with 8 bases in the middle. The V gene's germline CDR1 is SGHVS and CDR2 FQNEAQ. About 100,000 TCR templates per sample were assayed. Assay: immunoSEQ multiplex PCR; the TCRdb copy retains only in-frame clones and omits some. The data show tens of thousands of clones, around 98% seen once. The clonotype comes from a human donor in good health. This chain uses TRBV7-8 with TRBJ2-1, with D hard to call. Sequencing input: naive CD8+ T cells sorted from blood. The CDR3 loop reads CASSLVGDNEQFF. The CDR3 nucleotides read TGTGCCAGCAGCTTGGTTGGGGACAATGAGCAGTTCTTC.